The 23 T cell receptor beta chains given below trace back to one sample, sequenced in a study of metastatic and nonmetastatic thyroid tumors (dated by TCRdb to the early 2020s). Libraries came from PCR. The data were produced on an Illumina HiSeq 4000. TCRdb reprocessing: public reads trimmed at Q25 with fastp, clones called with MiXCR, in-frame beta chains kept. This sample lists 12,000 or so clones; about 31% were detected once. About an eighth of the sample lies in the top ten. None of the patients had been given any treatment before thyroid surgery. Input material: tumor tissue. The receptors stem from a female donor with papillary thyroid cancer or a benign thyroid nodule (not recorded which). Some clones in this sample may be carry-over from other donors' samples.

This clone was seen ten or more times. Germline and junction disagree at one end, which may indicate a read error. The chain combines TRBV6-2 or TRBV6-3 with TRBJ1-1; no reliable D call. The germline CDR1 and CDR2 sequences are MNHEY and SVGEGT. The CDR3 runs to 13 residues. The CDR3 loop reads CASSYHQNTDAFF. CDR3 DNA sequence: TGTGCCAGCAGTTACCACCAGAACACTGATGCTTTCTTT.

This clone has a count of ten or more. The gene calls are TRBV3-1 and TRBJ2-3, with 10 bases fitting TRBD2. The CDR3 runs to 16 residues. Germline assignment: CDR1 LGHDT and CDR2 YNNKEL (reference sequence). V was clipped by 4 bases and J by 3 bases; unmatched bases: 7. The CDR3 spells CASSPLASGSTDTQYF. In DNA, the CDR3 is TGTGCCAGCAGCCCCCTGGCTAGCGGGAGTACAGATACGCAGTATTTT.

The rearrangement joins TRBV28 to TRBJ2-1; D gene uncertain. Per germline, CDR1 MDHEN and CDR2 SYDVKM. V was pared by 4 bases and J by 8 bases, with 6 bases between. CDR3 length: 11 amino acids. DNA for the CDR3: TGTGCCAGCAGTTCATTCTATGAGCAGTTCTTC. The encoded protein is CASSSFYEQFF.

By share, this clone counts as medium-sized. The genes are TRBV7-3 and TRBJ1-2, with unresolved D. Germline CDR1 is SGHTA and CDR2 is FQGTGA. The V and J ends lost 1 base and 13 bases respectively, with 13 bases between them. The CDR3 extends over 12 amino acids. This CDR3 is CASSLKGSRPTF. The DNA for the CDR3 is TGTGCCAGCAGCTTAAAGGGTTCCCGTCCCACCTTC.

This clone was picked up many times. This chain connects TRBV7-2 to TRBJ2-3; D is uncertain. Trimming cost V 4 bases and J 2 bases, with 10 bases left between them. Germline V gives CDR1 SGHTA, CDR2 FQGNSA. The CDR3 extends over 14 amino acids. CDR3 residues: CASSSRRDTDTQYF. CDR3 DNA: TGTGCCAGCAGCTCCAGGCGAGACACAGATACGCAGTATTTT. The entire variable domain, with the rest obtained from reference TRBV7-2 and TRBJ2-3, is as follows: GAGVSQSPSNKVTEKGKDVELRCDPISGHTALYWYRQSLGQGLEFLIYFQGNSAPDKSGLPSDRFSAERTGGSVSTLTIQRTQQEDSAVYLCASSSRRDTDTQYFGPGTRLTVL.

The chain recombines TRBV2 with TRBJ1-1; D possibly corresponds to TRBD1 (6 bases). The CDR3 is made up of 15 amino acids. Germline CDR1 reads SNHLY; CDR2 reads FYNNEI. V dropped 1 base and J dropped 2 bases, with 11 bases sitting between them. Written as DNA, the CDR3 is TGTGCCAGCAGTGAAGTTAGGGGGGATAACACTGAAGCTTTCTTT. Translated: CASSEVRGDNTEAFF.

There are a few counts of this clone. An end of the junction differs from the germline gene, which may be a read error. The rearrangement joins TRBV6-2 or TRBV6-3 to TRBJ2-7; TRBD2 matches 8 bases. The CDR3 loop spans 14 amino acids. CDR1 MNHEY and CDR2 SVGEGT come from the germline V gene. This CDR3 reads CASSYSGGAYGQYF. The CDR3 DNA reads as TGTGCCAGCAGTTACTCCGGGGGGGCCTACGGGCAGTACTTC.

The chain carries TRBV7-6 and TRBJ2-6, with D perhaps assigned TRBD1 or TRBD2 (5 bases each). CDR3 length: 17 amino acids. Between the trimmed V and J ends, which lost 3 bases and 0 bases, there was a span of 12 bases. From germline, CDR1 is SGHVS and CDR2 FNYEAQ. CDR3 residues: CASSFGTDGSGANVLTF. As DNA, the CDR3 is TGTGCCAGCAGCTTCGGGACGGATGGCTCTGGGGCCAACGTCCTGACTTTC.

J is TRBJ2-5 and V is TRBV11-2; D gene unclear. V shed 4 bases and J shed 5 bases, with 20 bases lying between them. CDR1 and CDR2 from the germline V gene are SGHAT and FQNNGV. This CDR3 contains 16 residues. The CDR3 here is CASSYRRAATWETQYF. The CDR3 nucleotides are TGTGCCAGCAGCTACCGCCGGGCGGCGACGTGGGAGACCCAGTACTTC.

This chain links TRBV2 with TRBJ2-5; D call uncertain. The germline gives CDR1 SNHLY, CDR2 FYNNEI. Trimming took off 6 bases at V and 2 bases at J, with 10 bases between the two ends. The CDR3 runs to 13 residues. CDR3: CASRDDGQETQYF. In nucleotides, the CDR3 is TGTGCCAGCAGAGATGACGGACAAGAGACCCAGTACTTC.

The chain employs TRBV24-1 and TRBJ1-5, with 7 bases lining up with TRBD1. V shed 4 bases, J shed 6 bases, and the junction held 8 bases outside the gene matches. This CDR3 region has 15 residues. The germline gives CDR1 KGHDR, CDR2 SFDVKD. In nucleotides, the CDR3 is TGTGCCACCAGTGACTCTACAGGGGTGGCTCAGCCCCAGCATTTT. Translated, it gives CATSDSTGVAQPQHF.

This clone qualifies as medium-sized (0.01 to 0.1%). This chain connects TRBV24-1 to TRBJ2-1; 8 bases match TRBD2. The CDR3 contains 16 residues. Germline V gives CDR1 KGHDR, CDR2 SFDVKD. With 4 bases clipped from V and 0 bases from J, the junction kept 4 bases outside the gene matches. The CDR3 nucleotides are TGTGCCACCAGTGACGCTAGCGGGTACTCCTACAATGAGCAGTTCTTC. This sequence encodes CATSDASGYSYNEQFF.

This clone occurred once. The chain employs TRBV20-1 and TRBJ2-1, with 9 bases aligning to TRBD2. The CDR3 consists of 16 residues. Germline lookup yields CDR1 DFQATT and CDR2 SNEGSKA (reference sequence). Here the CDR3 DNA reads TGCAGCGGCCGTCCCCTACCCGCGGGAGGGGAGAATGAGCAGTTCTTC. This sequence encodes CSGRPLPAGGENEQFF.

Sample share makes this clone medium-sized (0.01 to 0.1%). The chain employs TRBV13 and TRBJ2-7, with 8 bases identical to TRBD2. The CDR3 contains 14 residues. V shed 2 bases and J 6 bases; nucleotides not matched to a gene: 6. CDR1 and CDR2 (germline): PRHDT, FYEKMQ (reference sequence). The CDR3 spells CASSLSAAGAEQYF. For the CDR3, the DNA is TGTGCCAGCAGCTTAAGTGCAGCGGGAGCCGAGCAGTACTTC.

The chain links TRBV7-9 to TRBJ1-2; the D gene is possibly TRBD1 (6 bases). CDR1 is SEHNR, CDR2 FQNEAQ, per germline (reference sequence). Trimming took off 1 base at V and 4 bases at J, with 10 bases between the two ends. This CDR3 region has 14 residues. The CDR3 protein is CASSLEGEAYGYTF. The CDR3, as DNA: TGTGCCAGCAGCTTAGAGGGGGAAGCCTATGGCTACACCTTC. Filled out from reference TRBV7-9 and TRBJ1-2, the complete variable domain reads DTGVSQNPRHKITKRGQNVTFRCDPISEHNRLYWYRQTLGQGPEFLTYFQNEAQLEKSRLLSDRFSAERPKGSFSTLEIQRTEQGDSAMYLCASSLEGEAYGYTFGSGTRLTVV.

This clone was observed at least ten times. A much larger clonotype is one base distant, so this may be a read error. The chain combines TRBV6-6 with TRBJ2-4; no clear D gene. This CDR3 region has 15 residues. Trimming left V 1 base short and J 2 bases short, with 9 bases between. The V gene's germline CDR1 is MNHNY and CDR2 SVGAGI (reference sequence). The DNA of the CDR3 is TGTGCCAGCAGTTACTTAGGAGACCCCAAAAACATTCAGTACTTC. Protein sequence: CASSYLGDPKNIQYF.

The table lists this clone with many counts. J is TRBJ2-3 and V is TRBV5-1; 8 nucleotides match TRBD2. This CDR3 has 15 amino acids. CDR1 and CDR2 (germline): SGHRS, YFSETQ. Trimming at V came to 3 bases and at J to 0 bases, leaving 3 bases not matched to a gene. The CDR3: CASSSLAGSTDTQYF. The CDR3 coding sequence is TGCGCCAGCAGCTCCTTAGCGGGGAGCACAGATACGCAGTATTTT.

Sample share makes this clone medium-sized. The chain joins TRBV27 to TRBJ2-1; 10 nucleotides agree with TRBD1. The CDR3 consists of 14 residues. Germline assignment: CDR1 MNHEY and CDR2 SMNVEV (reference sequence). Unmatched junction bases numbered 4, after V lost 6 bases and J lost 5 bases. The CDR3 region is CASSAGQGNNEQFF. CDR3 in DNA: TGTGCCAGCAGCGCGGGACAGGGGAACAATGAGCAGTTCTTC.

This clone was picked up a small number of times. The chain combines TRBV28 with TRBJ1-2; the match to TRBD1 covers 8 bases. The CDR3 is 16 amino acids. In germline, CDR1 is MDHEN, CDR2 SYDVKM. V shed 4 bases, J shed 6 bases, and the junction held 13 bases outside the gene matches. The CDR3 DNA sequence: TGTGCCAGCAGTTCGGGCGGACTCGGGACAGGCAATGGCTACACCTTC. Residues: CASSSGGLGTGNGYTF.

The gene calls are TRBV30 and TRBJ1-6; D unclear. Looked up from germline, CDR1 is GTSNPN and CDR2 is SVGIG (reference sequence). Between the trimmed V and J ends, which lost 2 bases and 10 bases, there was a span of 9 bases. The CDR3 extends over 12 amino acids. The CDR3 DNA follows: TGTGCCTGGAGTAGACCGGCGTCACCCCTCCACTTT. Encoded protein: CAWSRPASPLHF.

In the case of this clone: This specimen includes other DNA sequences encoding the same CDR3. The gene calls are TRBV5-5 and TRBJ2-5, with D tentatively TRBD1 (6 bases). Germline CDR1 SGHKS, CDR2 YYEKEE (reference sequence). Trimming left V 4 bases short and J 2 bases short, with 18 bases between. This CDR3 comprises 16 residues. The CDR3 sequence: CASSIRAGEGQETQYF. The CDR3 coding sequence is TGTGCCAGCAGCATAAGGGCAGGGGAAGGACAAGAGACCCAGTACTTC.

The chain recombines TRBV30 with TRBJ2-7; D is perhaps TRBD1 (6 bases). The V gene's germline CDR1 is GTSNPN and CDR2 SVGIG (reference sequence). The CDR3 length is 13 residues. Trimming shortened V by 5 bases and J by 0 bases, and 11 bases separated the two germline ends. CDR3 sequence: CAWPGDNSYEQYF. The CDR3 DNA reads as TGTGCCTGGCCAGGGGACAACTCCTACGAGCAGTACTTC.

V is TRBV28 and J is TRBJ2-5; perhaps TRBD2 as D (6 bases). Trimming removed 7 bases from V and 4 bases from J, with 28 bases in between. The CDR3 is 18 amino acids. CDR1 is MDHEN and CDR2 is SYDVKM in the germline V gene. The CDR3, as DNA: TGTGCCAGCACCTACTTGTACGGGCGGGACCGAAGTGGAGAGACCCAGTACTTC. Its protein product is CASTYLYGRDRSGETQYF.